The 25 T cell receptor beta chains listed next were all sequenced from one sample in a study of cytomegalovirus exposure and HLA in healthy donors. Amplification used 60 Vbeta primers and 13 Jbeta primers. Method: immunoSEQ multiplex PCR; TCRdb's copy keeps in-frame clones and lacks some. The table records under 200,000 clones, approximately 77% of them present only once. Sequenced: PBMCs. The receptor source for this set is a man aged 25-40 years in good health and CMV-seropositive.

The chain has TRBV27 and TRBJ1-5; no clear D gene. V lost 4 bases and J lost 2, with 6 bases in between. There are 13 residues in the CDR3. Germline CDR1 and CDR2: MNHEY and SMNVEV (reference sequence). The CDR3 DNA is TGTGCCAGCAGTTACCGGGGCAATCAGCCCCAGCATTTT. Translation: CASSYRGNQPQHF.

The CDR3 region has the DNA TGCGCCAGCAGTGGGACAGAAACCTACGAGCAGTACTTC. Translated: CASSGTETYEQYF. This rearrangement joins TRBV4-1 to TRBJ2-7; 7 bases line up with TRBD1. The CDR3 length is 13 residues. Germline CDR1 is MGHRA and CDR2 is YSYEKL. V trimming: 6 bases; J trimming: 2 bases; junction bases outside the gene matches: 4.

V and J are TRBV5-6 and TRBJ1-1, with no clear D. Germline values: CDR1 SGHDT, CDR2 YYEEEE. The CDR3 is 14 amino acids. V was pared by 0 bases and J by 3 bases, with 9 bases between. CDR3 DNA: TGTGCCAGCAGCTTGGTACAGTCCTACACTGAAGCTTTCTTT. Translating gives CASSLVQSYTEAFF.

The V and J genes are TRBV9 and TRBJ2-1, with 7 bases fitting TRBD2. J was trimmed by 5 bases and V by 1 base; bases with no gene match: 6. Germline lookup yields CDR1 SGDLS and CDR2 YYNGEE. This CDR3 spans 15 amino acids. The CDR3 sequence: CASSVRGEIDNEQFF. The CDR3 DNA follows: TGTGCCAGCAGCGTACGGGGGGAAATAGACAATGAGCAGTTCTTC.

The chain employs TRBV19 and TRBJ2-2; 10 bases agree with TRBD2. The CDR3 consists of 17 residues. Germline V CDR1 and CDR2: LNHDA, SQIVND (reference sequence). Losses at the gene ends were 4 bases for V and 5 bases for J; bases not matched to a gene: 10. The CDR3 coding sequence is TGTGCCAGTAGTACACTGCCGGGACTAGCGAGAACCGGGGAGCTGTTTTTT. Protein: CASSTLPGLARTGELFF. The whole variable domain, filled in from reference TRBV19 and TRBJ2-2, reads DGGITQSPKYLFRKEGQNVTLSCEQNLNHDAMYWYRQDPGQGLRLIYYSQIVNDFQKGDIAEGYSVSREKKESFPLTVTSAQKNPTAFYLCASSTLPGLARTGELFFGEGSRLTVL.

With respect to this clone: Within the sample, other DNA sequences also encode this same CDR3. The chain carries TRBV4-1 and TRBJ2-3; maybe TRBD2 (5 bases). Trimming cost V 1 base and J 2 bases, with 13 bases left between them. CDR3 size: 16 residues. Germline V gene data show CDR1 as MGHRA and CDR2 as YSYEKL. CDR3 sequence (DNA): TGCGCCAGCAGCCAAGGAAACGGGGAACTCACAGATACGCAGTATTTT. This sequence encodes CASSQGNGELTDTQYF.

In the case of this clone: The same CDR3 is also encoded by other DNA sequences in this sample. The J gene is TRBJ1-4, the V gene TRBV5-6, with D perhaps matching TRBD1 (6 bases). The CDR3 is 12 amino acids. Germline CDR1 SGHDT, CDR2 YYEEEE. Trimming cost V 4 bases and J 8 bases, with 9 bases left between them. The CDR3 bases are TGTGCCAGCAGCCTGGGGGCCGAAAAACTGTTTTTT. Protein sequence: CASSLGAEKLFF.

This sequence joins TRBV5-5 and TRBJ2-1; no clear D gene. CDR3 length equals 13 residues. V lost 5 bases to trimming and J lost 10 bases, with 16 bases between them. Germline values: CDR1 SGHKS, CDR2 YYEKEE (reference sequence). In nucleotides, the CDR3 is TGTGCCAGCAGGTTCCGTCCAGGTGGCGAGCAGTTCTTC. Translation gives CASRFRPGGEQFF.

The table lists this clone with a count of one. CDR3 sequence reads: CASSLVAGQESYEQYF. CDR3 in DNA: TGTGCCAGCAGCTTAGTTGCGGGACAGGAATCCTACGAGCAGTACTTC. V gene TRBV7-9 combines with J gene TRBJ2-7, with 8 bases identical to TRBD1. The germline CDR1 and CDR2 sequences are SEHNR and FQNEAQ (reference sequence). V dropped 1 base and J dropped 1; count of bases not matched to a gene: 6. This CDR3 has 16 residues.

The chain couples TRBV29-1 to TRBJ1-4; D call uncertain. The CDR3 runs 13 residues. Germline CDR1 is SQVTM and CDR2 is ANQGSEA. The ends were cut back, 4 bases at V and 5 bases at J, with 11 bases in the middle. The CDR3 reads CSVVGGQNEKLFF. The CDR3, as DNA: TGCAGCGTTGTAGGCGGCCAAAATGAAAAACTGTTTTTT. Together with reference TRBV29-1 and TRBJ1-4, the CDR3 gives the full variable domain: SAVISQKPSRDICQRGTSLTIQCQVDSQVTMMFWYRQQPGQSLTLIATANQGSEATYESGFVIDKFPISRPNLTFSTLTVSNMSPEDSSIYLCSVVGGQNEKLFFGSGTQLSVL.

The rearrangement uses TRBV15 and TRBJ1-6, with 9 bases identical to TRBD1. Germline assignment: CDR1 LNHNV and CDR2 YYDKDF (reference sequence). Trimming removed 3 bases from V and 3 bases from J; junction bases left unmatched: 6. The CDR3 is made up of 17 amino acids. CDR3 residues: CATSRGQGVGYNSPLHF. CDR3 DNA: TGTGCCACCAGCAGGGGACAGGGTGTAGGCTATAATTCACCCCTCCACTTT.

The chain employs TRBV4-3 and TRBJ2-3, with 7 bases fitting TRBD2. The CDR3 has 15 amino acids. Looked up from germline, CDR1 is LGHNA and CDR2 is YSLEER. The V and J ends lost 0 bases and 4 bases, in that order; junction bases with no gene match: 4. The CDR3 loop reads CASSQETSFSDTQYF. The CDR3 nucleotides read TGCGCCAGCAGCCAAGAGACTAGCTTCTCAGATACGCAGTATTTT.

This clone has a count of ten or more. This chain uses TRBV4-1 with TRBJ1-4; D is unresolved. The V and J ends lost 5 bases and 6 bases respectively, with 16 bases between them. The CDR3 has 15 amino acids. CDR1 is MGHRA and CDR2 is YSYEKL in the germline V gene. CDR3 in DNA: TGCGCCAGCAGCTCTCACGAGGGCTCCGATGAAAAACTGTTTTTT. The encoded protein is CASSSHEGSDEKLFF.

There are a few counts of this clone. The chain links TRBV7-8 to TRBJ2-5; D perhaps matches TRBD2 (6 bases). V dropped 4 bases and J dropped 0 bases, with 15 bases sitting between them. Germline V CDR1 and CDR2: SGHVS, FQNEAQ. This CDR3 comprises 16 residues. DNA for the CDR3: TGTGCCAGCAGCTCAACCCCGGGAGCGTACCAAGAGACCCAGTACTTC. Amino acids: CASSSTPGAYQETQYF. Combining the CDR3 with reference TRBV7-8 and TRBJ2-5 gives the whole variable domain GAGVSQSPRYKVAKRGQDVALRCDPISGHVSLFWYQQALGQGPEFLTYFQNEAQLDKSGLPSDRFFAERPEGSVSTLKIQRTQQEDSAVYLCASSSTPGAYQETQYFGPGTRLLVL.

This clone was recorded once. The chain combines TRBV25-1 with TRBJ2-1, with D unclear. Germline CDR1 MGHDK, CDR2 SYGVNS. This CDR3 comprises 13 residues. The ends were cut back, 5 bases at V and 3 bases at J, with 8 bases in the middle. The CDR3 bases are TGTGCCAGCAGTTGGGCAGGCTACAATGAGCAGTTCTTC. Its translation: CASSWAGYNEQFF.

The chain joins TRBV6-6 to TRBJ2-1; TRBD2 agrees at 10 bases. CDR3 length: 14 residues. V shed 7 bases, J shed 8 bases, and the junction held 8 bases outside the gene matches. CDR1 is MNHNY, CDR2 SVGAGI, per germline (reference sequence). Written as DNA, the CDR3 is TGTGCCAGCACCCTAACTAGCGGGGAAGATGAGCAGTTCTTC. Its protein product is CASTLTSGEDEQFF.

This clone occurred a few times. The genes are TRBV28 and TRBJ1-5; unclear D gene. V lost 1 base and J 5 bases, leaving 3 bases between the germline ends. CDR3 size: 12 residues. CDR1 is MDHEN, CDR2 SYDVKM, per germline. CDR3 in DNA: TGTGCCAGCAGTTTATTCTATCAGCCCCAGCATTTT. Amino acids: CASSLFYQPQHF.

The chain couples TRBV6-6 to TRBJ2-7, with TRBD1 identical over 7 bases. Germline CDR1 and CDR2: MNHNY and SVGAGI (reference sequence). The length of the CDR3 is 14 residues. J gave up 5 bases and V 0 bases, and 4 bases lay outside the gene matches. CDR3 loop: CASSYSGQQNEQYF. The CDR3, as DNA: TGTGCCAGCAGTTACTCGGGACAGCAAAACGAGCAGTACTTC.

This clone turned up a few times. The V call is TRBV7-9, the J call TRBJ1-1; D remains unclear. Per the germline V gene, CDR1 is SEHNR and CDR2 is FQNEAQ (reference sequence). This CDR3 region has 13 residues. Trimming removed 1 base at V and 2 bases at J, with 5 bases between. CDR3 amino acids: CASSLDRNTEAFF. As DNA, the CDR3 is TGTGCCAGCAGCTTAGACAGAAACACTGAAGCTTTCTTT. The full variable domain, with the rest looked up from reference TRBV7-9 and TRBJ1-1, is DTGVSQNPRHKITKRGQNVTFRCDPISEHNRLYWYRQTLGQGPEFLTYFQNEAQLEKSRLLSDRFSAERPKGSFSTLEIQRTEQGDSAMYLCASSLDRNTEAFFGQGTRLTVV.

This clone was picked up a small number of times. The chain carries TRBV18 and TRBJ1-2; 7 positions match TRBD1. The V gene end was trimmed by 0 bases and the J gene end by 4 bases; junction bases not matched to a gene: 5. This CDR3 has 15 amino acids. Germline-derived CDR1 and CDR2 are KGHSH and LQKENI. DNA for the CDR3: TGTGCCAGCTCACCACCACAGGGGTCCACCTATGGCTACACCTTC. It encodes CASSPPQGSTYGYTF. The whole variable domain, remainder taken from reference TRBV18 and TRBJ1-2, is NAGVMQNPRHLVRRRGQEARLRCSPMKGHSHVYWYRQLPEEGLKFMVYLQKENIIDESGMPKERFSAEFPKEGPSILRIQQVVRGDSAAYFCASSPPQGSTYGYTFGSGTRLTVV.

V and J are TRBV20-1 and TRBJ2-7, with 9 positions matching TRBD1. The CDR3 covers 11 residues. The ends lost 6 bases at V and 6 bases at J; junction bases unmatched: 3. Germline lookup yields CDR1 DFQATT and CDR2 SNEGSKA (reference sequence). The CDR3 sequence is CSAPTGGEQYF. CDR3 DNA: TGCAGTGCCCCGACAGGGGGCGAGCAGTACTTC.

This rearrangement joins TRBV13 to TRBJ2-2; 7 bases align to TRBD1. The CDR3 consists of 13 residues. Germline V CDR1 and CDR2: PRHDT, FYEKMQ (reference sequence). V lost 3 bases and J lost 10; bases outside the gene matches: 5. CDR3 amino acids: CASSFDRAEELFF. The CDR3 DNA reads TGTGCCAGCAGCTTCGACAGGGCGGAGGAGCTGTTTTTT. The variable domain in full, with the rest retrieved from reference TRBV13 and TRBJ2-2, is AAGVIQSPRHLIKEKRETATLKCYPIPRHDTVYWYQQGPGQDPQFLISFYEKMQSDKGSIPDRFSAQQFSDYHSELNMSSLELGDSALYFCASSFDRAEELFFGEGSRLTVL.

The chain is built from TRBV5-1 and TRBJ2-7, with no clear D. This CDR3 region has 14 residues. From germline, CDR1 is SGHRS and CDR2 YFSETQ. Trimming cost V 0 bases and J 4 bases, with 11 bases left between them. The CDR3 region is CASSLGSGVYEQYF. The DNA for the CDR3 is TGCGCCAGCAGCTTGGGTTCAGGCGTATACGAGCAGTACTTC.

This clone was seen only once. CDR3 amino acids: CSVERTSGKTQYF. CDR3 coding DNA: TGCAGCGTTGAGAGGACTAGCGGAAAGACCCAGTACTTC. This chain links TRBV29-1 with TRBJ2-5; 10 bases are a match to TRBD2. J was trimmed by 6 bases and V by 3 bases; bases with no gene match: 4. The length of the CDR3 is 13 residues. Germline CDR1 and CDR2: SQVTM and ANQGSEA.

The chain has TRBV9 and TRBJ2-5; 7 bases fit TRBD1. The CDR3 length is 15 residues. V shed 4 bases and J 5 bases; nucleotides not matched to a gene: 11. The germline V gene has CDR1 SGDLS and CDR2 YYNGEE. The DNA of the CDR3 is TGTGCCAGCAGCCCAGGAAAAGGGGGCGATGAGACCCAGTACTTC. Its translation: CASSPGKGGDETQYF. Variable domain in full (rest from reference TRBV9 and TRBJ2-5): DSGVTQTPKHLITATGQRVTLRCSPRSGDLSVYWYQQSLDQGLQFLIQYYNGEERAKGNILERFSAQQFPDLHSELNLSSLELGDSALYFCASSPGKGGDETQYFGPGTRLLVL.